A single T cell receptor beta chain is shown here with its context. The antigen remains undetermined. Trimming removed 3 bases at V and 5 bases at J, with 2 bases between. This CDR3 contains 11 residues. Germline V CDR1 and CDR2: KGHSH, LQKENI. The TCR beta CDR3 regions underwent amplification using RNA transcripts as the source. The primer set for the first-round RT-PCR of the TCR CDR3 was HTBI. TCRdb re-called the multiplex PCR reads through MiXCR, storing one row per CDR3 protein. The sample shows about 500,000 distinct CDR3 sequences, 13% to 15% of them seen only once. These data are taken from a study of T cells in Graves' hyperthyroidism and ophthalmopathy. Notes on the study in general: A median 6.5 months before onset, the model predicted ophthalmopathy.

This clonotype originated in a woman in her late teens or twenties with Graves' hyperthyroidism. The material sequenced was blood. The V gene is TRBV18, the J gene TRBJ1-5, with D uncertain. CDR3 region: CASSPDQPQHF. For the CDR3, the DNA is TGTGCCAGCTCACCTGATCAGCCCCAGCATTTT.